The entry below describes one TCR beta chain. Its target is not known. Unique molecular identifiers were used in preparing the TCRbeta library. A single record per CDR3 protein comes from TCRdb applying MiXCR to the PCR reads. The sample holds 480,000 or so distinct CDR3 sequences, 10% to 13% seen once. This CDR3 comprises 12 residues. Germline CDR1 and CDR2: LNHDA and SQIVND (reference sequence). V was shortened by 7 bases and J by 14 bases, with 15 bases between the two germline ends. This specimen comes from a study of T-cell reconstitution after alpha-beta-depleted transplantation in children. Study observations and caveats: Some patients owed their high day-60 TCRbeta diversity to surviving recipient T cells and thymic progenitors. Newly made T cells mostly supplied T-cell counts and diversity one year after transplant. The origin of alpha-beta T cells about two months after transplant was reportedly several hundred expanded graft clones.

The rearrangement links TRBV19 to TRBJ1-6; possible D gene TRBD1, 5 bases. Sequencing was performed on PBMCs, taken before TCRalphabeta/CD19-depleted stem cell transplant. This sequence originates from a child aged 2 to 9 with inherited bone marrow failure, due to receive a stem cell transplant. The CDR3 loop reads CASNNGAEALHF. The CDR3 coding sequence is TGTGCCAGTAATAACGGGGCGGAGGCCCTCCACTTT.